These 14 T cell receptor beta chains were sequenced from one sample in a study of graft-versus-host responses after intestinal transplantation (dated by TCRdb to 2020 to 2022). The library was produced with the immunoSEQ multiplex PCR assay. TCRdb retrieved this table from immuneACCESS and kept in-frame rearrangements only. Not all clones are present; in checked studies, unresolved V genes account for under half, and no reason is known for the remainder. The sample table holds about 38,000 clones, of which less than 90% were seen once. The ten largest clonotypes hold 3% to 4% of the sample. The input for sequencing was PBMCs, taken about 1,000 days after transplant. All receptors derive from a human patient who received an intestinal transplant, so some T cells may come from the graft donor.

This chain links TRBV7-2 with TRBJ1-1, with D uncertain. The ends were cut back, 5 bases at V and 2 bases at J, with 15 bases in the middle. The CDR3 extends over 15 amino acids. In germline, CDR1 is SGHTA, CDR2 FQGNSA. In DNA, the CDR3 is TGTGCCAGCAGCCTCCGGGGTTACGATAACACTGAAGCTTTCTTT. Protein: CASSLRGYDNTEAFF. The variable domain in full, completed from reference TRBV7-2 and TRBJ1-1, reads GAGVSQSPSNKVTEKGKDVELRCDPISGHTALYWYRQSLGQGLEFLIYFQGNSAPDKSGLPSDRFSAERTGGSVSTLTIQRTQQEDSAVYLCASSLRGYDNTEAFFGQGTRLTVV.

About this clone: A read error may produce the germline difference seen at one junction end. The chain combines TRBV11-2 with TRBJ2-7; D is uncertain. This CDR3 is built from 13 residues. Germline assignment: CDR1 SGHAT and CDR2 FQNNGV. The CDR3 coding sequence is TGTGCCAGCAGCCTAGAACCTATGTACGAGCAGTACTTC. Protein sequence: CASSLEPMYEQYF.

The V gene is TRBV6-6, the J gene TRBJ2-7; 9 bases map to TRBD2. The CDR3 has 14 residues. CDR1 is MNHNY, CDR2 SVGAGI, per germline (reference sequence). Trimming at V came to 8 bases and at J to 3 bases, leaving 8 bases not matched to a gene. The CDR3 protein is CASAWSSGNYEQYF. The CDR3 DNA reads TGTGCCAGCGCATGGTCTAGCGGGAACTACGAGCAGTACTTC.

This clone has more than one count but fewer than ten. The chain recombines TRBV6-1 with TRBJ2-2; D ambiguous. Per germline, CDR1 MNHNS and CDR2 SASEGT. The CDR3 runs 15 residues. V gave up 5 bases and J gave up 3 bases, with 13 bases separating them. The CDR3 here is CASSLVSGDTGELFF. CDR3 in DNA: TGTGCCAGCAGTTTGGTTAGTGGGGACACCGGGGAGCTGTTTTTT.

The chain uses TRBV5-1 and TRBJ2-6; 7 nucleotides line up with TRBD1. J gave up 2 bases and V 0 bases, and 2 bases lay outside the gene matches. The CDR3 contains 16 residues. Per germline, CDR1 SGHRS and CDR2 YFSETQ. The CDR3: CASSLGQGAGANVLTF. The CDR3 DNA follows: TGCGCCAGCAGCTTGGGACAGGGAGCTGGGGCCAACGTCCTGACTTTC.

This clone has more than one count but fewer than ten. This chain links TRBV28 with TRBJ1-1; D gene unclear. The germline V and J ends were trimmed by 6 bases and 8 bases, with 13 bases remaining between them. From germline, CDR1 is MDHEN and CDR2 SYDVKM. The CDR3 loop spans 12 amino acids. For the CDR3, the DNA is TGTGCCAGCAGAGCGGCTTTAGGCGAAGCTTTCTTT. It yields the protein CASRAALGEAFF.

This clone was counted a single time. V and J are TRBV10-3 and TRBJ2-7; 10 bases match TRBD2. This CDR3 comprises 17 residues. V dropped 0 bases and J dropped 7; count of bases not matched to a gene: 12. Germline V gene lookup returns CDR1 ENHRY and CDR2 SYGVKD. The CDR3 DNA reads TGTGCCATCAGTGAGTCGGGGGGTATAGCGGGAGGCGGGGAGCAGTACTTC. It is translated as CAISESGGIAGGGEQYF.

This sequence joins TRBV19 and TRBJ1-2, with TRBD1 matching 7 bases. The CDR3 sequence is 15 residues long. The V segment lost 0 bases and the J segment 4 bases; nucleotides outside the gene matches: 5. Germline V CDR1 and CDR2: LNHDA, SQIVND (reference sequence). The DNA for the CDR3 is TGTGCCAGTAGTATAGATTGGACAGGTCTCTATGGCTACACCTTC. Protein sequence: CASSIDWTGLYGYTF.

This clone was counted a few times. The chain employs TRBV15 and TRBJ1-2, with D unresolved. The CDR3 totals 14 residues. Trimming pared 0 bases from V and 5 bases from J, leaving 10 bases between. The germline CDR1 and CDR2 sequences are LNHNV and YYDKDF (reference sequence). The CDR3 protein is CATSRDVSQYGYTF. The CDR3 region has the DNA TGTGCCACCAGCAGAGATGTATCGCAGTATGGCTACACCTTC.

Of note for this clone: This sample also contains other DNA sequences that code for the same CDR3. This chain uses TRBV28 with TRBJ1-1; D not certain. V was shortened by 2 bases and J by 0 bases, with 7 bases between the two germline ends. Germline V gene lookup returns CDR1 MDHEN and CDR2 SYDVKM. The CDR3 loop spans 14 amino acids. CDR3 DNA sequence: TGTGCCAGCAGTTTACGGGAACTGAACACTGAAGCTTTCTTT. Protein: CASSLRELNTEAFF.

The V call is TRBV6-6, the J call TRBJ1-2; D ambiguous. The CDR3 loop spans 15 amino acids. The germline V and J ends were trimmed by 1 base and 6 bases, with 15 bases remaining between them. CDR1 and CDR2 (germline): MNHNY, SVGAGI (reference sequence). CDR3 amino acids: CASSYLSRGGDGYTF. For the CDR3, the DNA is TGTGCCAGCAGTTACTTGTCACGTGGAGGAGATGGCTACACCTTC.

The rearrangement joins TRBV5-4 to TRBJ2-1; the D gene is possibly TRBD1 (8 bases). CDR3 length: 14 amino acids. Germline V gives CDR1 SGHNT, CDR2 YYREEE (reference sequence). Trimming left V 5 bases short and J 2 bases short, with 11 bases between. This chain's CDR3 is CASRQGGTYNEQFF. CDR3 DNA sequence: TGTGCCAGCAGACAGGGGGGGACCTACAATGAGCAGTTCTTC.

The chain links TRBV6-1 to TRBJ2-5, with D perhaps assigned TRBD1 or TRBD2 (6 bases each). The CDR3 loop spans 14 amino acids. V lost 8 bases, J lost 5 bases, and 18 bases lay in between. CDR1 MNHNS and CDR2 SASEGT come from the germline V gene. The CDR3 reads CASQLGPGAETQYF. CDR3 sequence (DNA): TGTGCCAGCCAACTCGGTCCGGGGGCGGAGACCCAGTACTTC.

This sequence joins TRBV27 and TRBJ2-2; 9 nucleotides align to TRBD1. Germline lookup yields CDR1 MNHEY and CDR2 SMNVEV (reference sequence). The CDR3 contains 14 residues. Trimming removed 6 bases from V and 7 bases from J; junction bases left unmatched: 6. The CDR3 DNA is TGTGCCAGCAGCTCCGGGACAGGGAGCGGGGAGCTGTTTTTT. Translation gives CASSSGTGSGELFF.